This record covers a single TCR beta chain. Its antigen is unknown. This record comes from a study of CD8+ T cells in alopecia areata. Findings of the study overall: Only a single nonresponder existed, so baseline CD8+ expansion links stay unclear.

Sample treatment: oral pan-JAK inhibitor, 5-10 mg twice daily. Sampling of alopecia areata patients yielded lesional scalp punch biopsies as well as peripheral blood. A FACSAria was used to sort CD4+ and CD8+ T cells. These cells came from PBMCs. cDNA reverse transcribed from extracted RNA served as the sequencing template. Using immunoSEQ multiplex PCR, the repertoire was profiled, and TCRdb retains in-frame clones only, with some absent. The repertoire consists of about 220,000 clones, with more than 45% occurring once and the leading ten covering approximately 1.4%. This CDR3 has 14 residues. CDR1 and CDR2 (germline): SGHDT, YYEEEE. V lost 4 bases and J lost 5; bases outside the gene matches: 8.

The receptor was derived from a human donor with alopecia areata. The sequencing here drew on CD4+ T cells sorted from blood, taken at week 4, from a patient treated with tofacitinib. The rearrangement joins TRBV5-6 to TRBJ1-1; 7 bases map to TRBD1. The CDR3 spells CASSPLHRGTEAFF. The CDR3 bases are TGTGCCAGCAGCCCACTCCACAGGGGTACTGAAGCTTTCTTT.